A selection of T cell receptor beta chains follows, all from one sample in a study of blood T cells in healthy people across ages. A single record per CDR3 protein comes from TCRdb applying MiXCR to the 5' RACE reads. Of 1 million or so distinct CDR3 sequences listed, 20% to 25% were seen once; the top ten hold approximately 0.71%. These data also featured in a second study, about T cells of mothers and their children.

Material: blood. Receptors originate from a girl aged 2-10 years in good health. Each CDR3 is given with its conserved first and last residue. Fields, in order: clone size, V gene, J gene, D gene, CDR3 DNA, CDR3 protein. D genes are given only for firm matches. Clone size is stated in some rows and not others, as once, few, many or a class when expanded.

clone_size: few; v_call: TRBV9; j_call: TRBJ2-4; d_call: NA; cdr3_nt: TGTGCCAGCAGCCCCAGTACCGGATCTAGAAACATTCAGTACTTC; cdr3_aa: CASSPSTGSRNIQYF
clone_size: few; v_call: TRBV29-1; j_call: TRBJ2-3; d_call: NA; cdr3_nt: TGCAGCGTTGAAGTAGGGAGAAATACGCAGTATTTT; cdr3_aa: CSVEVGRNTQYF
clone_size: NA; v_call: TRBV20-1; j_call: TRBJ2-7; d_call: NA; cdr3_nt: TGCAGTGCTAGAGATTTCCCACAAAGGGGCTCCTACGAGCAGTACTTC; cdr3_aa: CSARDFPQRGSYEQYF
clone_size: NA; v_call: TRBV7-2; j_call: TRBJ2-5; d_call: NA; cdr3_nt: TGTGCCAGCAGCTTAGATAGAGGAAGGGAAGAGGCCCAGTACTTC; cdr3_aa: CASSLDRGREEAQYF
clone_size: NA; v_call: TRBV10-3; j_call: TRBJ2-1; d_call: NA; cdr3_nt: TGTGCCAACAGCCCCGGACTAACGGCTACCGATGAGCAGTTCTTC; cdr3_aa: CANSPGLTATDEQFF
clone_size: NA; v_call: TRBV28; j_call: TRBJ2-7; d_call: TRBD1; cdr3_nt: TGTGCCAGCAGATCCTCCGGGACAGGTCCGCTATGGAGCGAGCAGTACTTC; cdr3_aa: CASRSSGTGPLWSEQYF
clone_size: few; v_call: TRBV5-5; j_call: TRBJ2-5; d_call: NA; cdr3_nt: TGTGCCAGCGGGCGGGACATGATGAAGACCCAGTACTTC; cdr3_aa: CASGRDMMKTQYF
clone_size: few; v_call: TRBV14; j_call: TRBJ2-1; d_call: TRBD2; cdr3_nt: TGTGCCAGCAGCCAAGATTTAGGGACTAGCGGCGACAATGAGCAGTTCTTC; cdr3_aa: CASSQDLGTSGDNEQFF
clone_size: few; v_call: TRBV4-2; j_call: TRBJ2-7; d_call: NA; cdr3_nt: TGTGCCAGCAGCCATTACCAGGAGGGGAAGAAAGAGCAGTACTTC; cdr3_aa: CASSHYQEGKKEQYF
clone_size: NA; v_call: TRBV6-5; j_call: TRBJ2-6; d_call: TRBD1; cdr3_nt: TGTGCCAGCAGAGCAGGGGGTATTGGGGCCAACGTCCTGACTTTC; cdr3_aa: CASRAGGIGANVLTF
clone_size: NA; v_call: TRBV9; j_call: TRBJ2-1; d_call: TRBD1; cdr3_nt: TGTGCCAGCAGCGTAGCGGGACAGGACAATGAGCAGTTCTTC; cdr3_aa: CASSVAGQDNEQFF
clone_size: NA; v_call: TRBV11-1; j_call: TRBJ2-5; d_call: NA; cdr3_nt: TGTGCCAGCAGCTACCGACTAGAACTCCAAGAGACCCAGTACTTC; cdr3_aa: CASSYRLELQETQYF
clone_size: NA; v_call: TRBV7-3; j_call: TRBJ2-5; d_call: TRBD2; cdr3_nt: TGTGCCAGCAGCCCGGCTAGCGGGGGGGCCATGGAGACCCAGTACTTC; cdr3_aa: CASSPASGGAMETQYF